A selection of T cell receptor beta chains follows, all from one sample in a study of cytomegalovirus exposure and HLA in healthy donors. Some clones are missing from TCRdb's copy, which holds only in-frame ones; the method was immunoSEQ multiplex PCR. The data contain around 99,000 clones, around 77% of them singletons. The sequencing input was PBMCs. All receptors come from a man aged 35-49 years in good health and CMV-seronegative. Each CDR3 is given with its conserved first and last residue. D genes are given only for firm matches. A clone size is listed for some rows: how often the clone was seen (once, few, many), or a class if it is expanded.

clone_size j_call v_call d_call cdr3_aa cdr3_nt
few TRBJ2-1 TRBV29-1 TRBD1 CSVTDRASNEQFF TGCAGCGTGACGGACAGGGCTTCCAATGAGCAGTTCTTC
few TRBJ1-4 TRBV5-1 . CASSLSSYNEKLFF TGCGCCAGCAGCTTGTCATCCTATAATGAAAAACTGTTTTTT
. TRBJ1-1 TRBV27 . CATQARGGETEAFF TGTGCCACCCAGGCCAGGGGAGGGGAGACTGAAGCTTTCTTT
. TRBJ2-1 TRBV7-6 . CASSSRDKYNEQFF TGTGCCAGCAGCTCCCGGGACAAGTACAATGAGCAGTTCTTC
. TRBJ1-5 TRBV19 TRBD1 CASSSRPLEQGNQPQHF TGTGCCAGTAGTTCTCGGCCCCTCGAACAGGGGAATCAGCCCCAGCATTTT
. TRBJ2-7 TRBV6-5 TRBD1 CASSLTGLAEQYF TGTGCCAGCAGTTTGACAGGGTTGGCCGAGCAGTACTTC
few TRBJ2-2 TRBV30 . CAWRGLGYTGELFF TGTGCCTGGAGGGGCTTGGGTTACACCGGGGAGCTGTTTTTT
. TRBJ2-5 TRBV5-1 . CASSLASRLETQYF TGCGCCAGCAGCTTGGCCTCTCGTTTGGAGACCCAGTACTTC
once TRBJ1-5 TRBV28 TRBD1 CASWPGQGAQPQHF TGTGCCAGTTGGCCAGGACAGGGGGCTCAGCCCCAGCATTTT
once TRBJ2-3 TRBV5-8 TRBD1 CASSLKTGVFPVDTQYF TGTGCCAGCAGCTTGAAAACAGGGGTCTTTCCGGTAGATACGCAGTATTTT
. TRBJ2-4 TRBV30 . CAGTSVAKNIQYF TGTGCCGGGACTTCAGTAGCCAAAAACATTCAGTACTTC
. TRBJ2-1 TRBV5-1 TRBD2 CASRLGTSDNEQFF TGCGCCAGCAGGTTAGGTACTAGCGACAATGAGCAGTTCTTC
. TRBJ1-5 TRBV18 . CASSPTSLPVGDQPQHF TGTGCCAGCTCACCAACCTCCCTCCCAGTGGGCGATCAGCCCCAGCATTTT
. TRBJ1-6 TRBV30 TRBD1 CAWSARDRRNSPLHF TGTGCCTGGAGTGCTCGGGACAGGAGAAATTCACCCCTCCACTTT
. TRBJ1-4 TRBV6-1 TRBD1 CASSEVAGGGEKLFF TGTGCCAGCAGTGAAGTGGCAGGGGGCGGTGAAAAACTGTTTTTT
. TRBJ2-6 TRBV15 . CATSRTGTGANVLTF TGTGCCACCAGCAGAACAGGGACTGGGGCCAACGTCCTGACTTTC
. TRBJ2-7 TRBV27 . CASSFRGLYEQYF TGTGCCAGCAGTTTCAGGGGCCTCTACGAGCAGTACTTC
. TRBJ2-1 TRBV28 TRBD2 CASSLGASGAREQFF TGTGCCAGCAGTTTAGGGGCTAGCGGAGCACGGGAGCAGTTCTTC
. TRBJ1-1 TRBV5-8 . CASSLGEALTNTEAFF TGTGCCAGCAGCTTGGGTGAGGCGCTGACCAACACTGAAGCTTTCTTT
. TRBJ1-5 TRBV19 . CASTSLTGRDSNQPQHF TGTGCCAGTACCTCCCTGACCGGCAGGGATAGCAATCAGCCCCAGCATTTT
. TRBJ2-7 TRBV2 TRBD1 CASSYDRGHYEQYF TGTGCCAGCAGTTACGACAGGGGCCACTACGAGCAGTACTTC
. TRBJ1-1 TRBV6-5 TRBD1 CASSYKGQMNTEAFF TGTGCCAGCAGTTACAAGGGACAGATGAACACTGAAGCTTTCTTT
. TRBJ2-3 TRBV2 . CASIGGGRNTDTQYF TGTGCCTCTATCGGAGGTGGCAGAAACACAGATACGCAGTATTTT
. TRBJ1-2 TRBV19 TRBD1 CASSAKGQGMGYGYTF TGTGCCAGTAGTGCGAAAGGACAGGGCATGGGCTATGGCTACACCTTC
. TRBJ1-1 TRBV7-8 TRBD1 CASTLRGRGFLNTEAFF TGTGCCAGCACCTTGAGGGGGCGCGGGTTCCTGAACACTGAAGCTTTCTTT
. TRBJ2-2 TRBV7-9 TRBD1 CASSFARTGSGELFF TGTGCCAGCAGCTTTGCACGGACAGGGTCCGGGGAGCTGTTTTTT
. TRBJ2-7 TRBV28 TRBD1 CASGTSGGIYEQYF TGTGCCAGCGGGACGTCAGGGGGTATCTACGAGCAGTACTTC
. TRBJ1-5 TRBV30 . CAWSAGISNQPQHF TGTGCCTGGAGCGCGGGAATTAGCAATCAGCCCCAGCATTTT
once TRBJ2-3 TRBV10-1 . CASRAGGTDTQYF TGCGCCAGCAGGGCCGGGGGTACAGATACGCAGTATTTT
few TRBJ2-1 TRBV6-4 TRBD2 CASSVAGEEDEQFF TGTGCCAGCAGTGTAGCGGGAGAAGAAGATGAGCAGTTCTTC
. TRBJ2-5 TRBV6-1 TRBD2 CASSERGAGGWETQYF TGTGCCAGCAGTGAACGGGGGGCGGGGGGTTGGGAGACCCAGTACTTC
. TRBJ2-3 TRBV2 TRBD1 CASSTTGSSTDTQYF TGTGCCAGCAGTACGACAGGGTCGAGTACAGATACGCAGTATTTT
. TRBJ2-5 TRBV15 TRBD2 CATSRVGRRTQETQYF TGTGCCACCAGCAGAGTCGGGAGGAGGACACAAGAGACCCAGTACTTC
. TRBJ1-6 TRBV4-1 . CASSREADSPLHF TGCGCCAGCAGCCGAGAAGCGGATTCACCCCTCCACTTT